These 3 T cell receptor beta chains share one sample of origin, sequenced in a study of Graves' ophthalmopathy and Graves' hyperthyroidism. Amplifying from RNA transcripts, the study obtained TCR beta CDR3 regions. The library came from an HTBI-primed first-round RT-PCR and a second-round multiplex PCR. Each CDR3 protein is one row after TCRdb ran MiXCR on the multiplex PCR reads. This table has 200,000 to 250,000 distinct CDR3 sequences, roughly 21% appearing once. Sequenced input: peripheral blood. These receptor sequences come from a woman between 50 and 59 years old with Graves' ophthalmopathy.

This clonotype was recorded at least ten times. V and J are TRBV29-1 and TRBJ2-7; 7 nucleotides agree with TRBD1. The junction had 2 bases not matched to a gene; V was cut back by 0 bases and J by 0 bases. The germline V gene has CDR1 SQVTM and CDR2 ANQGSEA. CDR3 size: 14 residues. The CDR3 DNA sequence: TGCAGCGTTGAAGAAAAGGGGGCCTCCTACGAGCAGTACTTC. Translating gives CSVEEKGASYEQYF.

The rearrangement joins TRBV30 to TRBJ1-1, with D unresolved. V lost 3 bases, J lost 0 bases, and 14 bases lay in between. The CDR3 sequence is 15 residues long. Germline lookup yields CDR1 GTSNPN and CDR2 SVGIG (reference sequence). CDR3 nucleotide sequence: TGTGCCTGGAGGCCGGACTGGGCGATGAACACTGAAGCTTTCTTT. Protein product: CAWRPDWAMNTEAFF.

DNA for the CDR3: TGCGCCAGCAGATCCCTCCGGGGAGCTTTCTTT. Encoded protein: CASRSLRGAFF. V is TRBV10-1 and J is TRBJ1-1; D remains unclear. Trimming pared 6 bases from V and 10 bases from J, leaving 12 bases between. This CDR3 has 11 amino acids. From germline, CDR1 is WNHNN and CDR2 SYGVQD (reference sequence).